These 9 T cell receptor beta chains were all obtained from the same sample, sequenced in a study of Ad26.COV2.S vaccination and SARS-CoV-2 variants. Treatment specified: 15 to 20 received Ad26.COV2.S at low or high dose, single or two shots; 5 received placebo; per-sample allocation not given. It was on day 63 after the first vaccine or placebo injection that samples were taken. Profiling relied on immunoSEQ multiplex PCR, and the TCRdb table lists in-frame clones only, not all of them. The table includes around 450,000 clones, 89% detected once. This specimen was peripheral blood, taken in a trial of Ad26.COV2.S vaccine versus placebo. The receptors were gathered from a person between 18 and 65 years old who received the Ad26.COV2.S COVID-19 vaccine or a placebo.

The chain is built from TRBV2 and TRBJ2-3; 9 nucleotides agree with TRBD1. Germline CDR1 and CDR2: SNHLY and FYNNEI. V gave up 8 bases and J gave up 3 bases; unmatched junction bases: 6. This CDR3 has 14 amino acids. Here the CDR3 reads CASRDRDSTDTQYF. The CDR3 DNA reads as TGTGCCAGCCGGGACAGGGATAGTACAGATACGCAGTATTTT.

The chain links TRBV7-2 to TRBJ1-2; D unresolved. Germline values: CDR1 SGHTA, CDR2 FQGNSA. Trimming removed 1 base from V and 8 bases from J, with 11 bases in between. This CDR3 is built from 13 residues. As DNA, the CDR3 is TGTGCCAGCAGCTTAGAACGTGACCTGGGCTACACCTTC. Protein product: CASSLERDLGYTF. The full variable domain, rest sourced from reference TRBV7-2 and TRBJ1-2, is GAGVSQSPSNKVTEKGKDVELRCDPISGHTALYWYRQSLGQGLEFLIYFQGNSAPDKSGLPSDRFSAERTGGSVSTLTIQRTQQEDSAVYLCASSLERDLGYTFGSGTRLTVV.

The DNA for the CDR3 is TGTGCCAGCAGCCTAACTAGCGGGAGGAGCTCCTACAATGAGCAGTTCTTC. Translating gives CASSLTSGRSSYNEQFF. V usage is TRBV9 and J usage is TRBJ2-1, with 12 bases matching TRBD2. V dropped 4 bases and J dropped 0; count of bases not matched to a gene: 5. CDR1 is SGDLS, CDR2 YYNGEE, per germline. This CDR3 contains 17 residues. The variable domain in full, with the rest retrieved from reference TRBV9 and TRBJ2-1, is DSGVTQTPKHLITATGQRVTLRCSPRSGDLSVYWYQQSLDQGLQFLIQYYNGEERAKGNILERFSAQQFPDLHSELNLSSLELGDSALYFCASSLTSGRSSYNEQFFGPGTRLTVL.

The chain uses TRBV27 and TRBJ1-6, with TRBD1 matching 7 bases. The V and J ends lost 3 bases and 14 bases, in that order; junction bases with no gene match: 19. The CDR3 is made up of 17 amino acids. Germline loops: CDR1 MNHEY, CDR2 SMNVEV (reference sequence). The CDR3 bases are TGTGCCAGCAGTTTCAAGGAGGGGGCGGCAGTTGTTAGAGCCCTCCACTTT. It specifies CASSFKEGAAVVRALHF.

J is TRBJ2-7 and V is TRBV7-8; D is perhaps TRBD1 (6 bases). The CDR3 runs to 17 residues. V lost 1 base and J 2 bases, leaving 18 bases between the germline ends. Germline CDR1 reads SGHVS; CDR2 reads FQNEAQ. The CDR3 bases are TGTGCCAGCAGCTTAGAATCCAGGGGCCGAATCGCCTACGAGCAGTACGTC. It codes for CASSLESRGRIAYEQYV.

The chain uses TRBV5-1 and TRBJ2-5, with TRBD2 identical over 9 bases. The trim removed 3 bases at V and 5 bases at J, leaving 8 bases unmatched. The CDR3 spans 15 residues. Germline V gene lookup returns CDR1 SGHRS and CDR2 YFSETQ. The CDR3 region is CASSSLSGSGETQYF. The CDR3 DNA reads TGCGCCAGCAGCTCGCTTAGCGGGAGCGGTGAGACCCAGTACTTC.

This rearrangement joins TRBV5-8 to TRBJ2-1, with TRBD2 matching 15 bases. The CDR3 has 13 amino acids. Germline CDR1 reads SGHTS; CDR2 reads YDEGEE. J was trimmed by 12 bases and V by 4 bases; bases with no gene match: 2. The CDR3 region is CASSGTSGRRQFF. The CDR3 nucleotides read TGTGCCAGCAGCGGGACTAGCGGGAGGAGGCAGTTCTTC.

The gene calls are TRBV7-9 and TRBJ2-5; 10 bases match TRBD2. In germline, CDR1 is SEHNR, CDR2 FQNEAQ (reference sequence). V shed 3 bases, J shed 0 bases, and the junction held 1 base outside the gene matches. This CDR3 comprises 15 residues. The CDR3 here is CASSFSGGYQETQYF. The CDR3 bases are TGTGCCAGCAGCTTTAGCGGGGGGTACCAAGAGACCCAGTACTTC.

The chain combines TRBV4-1 with TRBJ2-5, with 11 bases aligning to TRBD1. The CDR3 covers 15 residues. Germline CDR1 reads MGHRA; CDR2 reads YSYEKL. With 0 bases clipped from V and 8 bases from J, the junction kept 5 bases outside the gene matches. CDR3 residues: CASSQDWGQGVTQYF. In DNA, the CDR3 is TGCGCCAGCAGCCAAGATTGGGGACAGGGGGTCACCCAGTACTTC.